This T cell receptor (beta chain) was captured in a study of T cell responses to AZD1222 COVID-19 vaccine. The table came from immunoSEQ multiplex PCR; TCRdb's copy has only in-frame clones and leaves some out. The sample records some 69,000 clones, under 90% being singletons. The germline V and J ends were trimmed by 7 bases and 6 bases, with 19 bases remaining between them. The CDR3 runs 15 residues. CDR1 and CDR2 from the germline V gene are MNHEY and SVGAGI. The chain employs TRBV6-5 and TRBJ2-1, with D possibly TRBD1 on 6 matching bases. This receptor was identified in an adult who received the AZD1222 COVID-19 vaccine. Sequenced material: peripheral blood, taken 28 days after the second AZD1222 dose. The DNA for the CDR3 is TGTGCCAGCACAATAACAGGGTCGCAGAGCAATGAGCAGTTCTTC. Translated, it gives CASTITGSQSNEQFF.